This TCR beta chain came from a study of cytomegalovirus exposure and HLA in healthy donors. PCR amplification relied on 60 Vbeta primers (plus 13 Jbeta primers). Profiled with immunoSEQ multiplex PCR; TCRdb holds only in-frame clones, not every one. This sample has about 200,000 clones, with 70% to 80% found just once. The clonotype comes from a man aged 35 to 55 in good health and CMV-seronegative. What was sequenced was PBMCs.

This CDR3 is CAIRGTSGNNEQFF. The CDR3 DNA reads as TGTGCCATCAGGGGGACTAGCGGAAACAATGAGCAGTTCTTC. This chain uses TRBV10-3 with TRBJ2-1, with 11 bases lining up with TRBD2. This CDR3 spans 14 amino acids. Germline V gene lookup returns CDR1 ENHRY and CDR2 SYGVKD. Trimming cost V 6 bases and J 5 bases; bases outside gene matches: 3.